This T cell receptor (beta chain) comes out of a study of T cell changes during pregnancy in multiple sclerosis. V lost 4 bases, J lost 4 bases, and 5 bases stayed unmatched. The CDR3 is made up of 15 amino acids. Looked up from germline, CDR1 is MGHRA and CDR2 is YSYEKL. The table came from immunoSEQ multiplex PCR; TCRdb's copy has only in-frame clones and leaves some out. The sample comprises more than 25,000 clones, approximately 90% of which are singletons, and under 5% rests with the top ten. This clone was seen once. The rearrangement uses TRBV4-1 and TRBJ2-1; 9 bases agree with TRBD1. Sequencing was performed on peripheral blood, taken in the first trimester of pregnancy. This sequence originates from a female donor in good health, enrolled as a control in a pregnancy study. CDR3 in DNA: TGCGCCAGCAGCCTTTCGGGACAGGGTTACAATGAGCAGTTCTTC. It is translated as CASSLSGQGYNEQFF.